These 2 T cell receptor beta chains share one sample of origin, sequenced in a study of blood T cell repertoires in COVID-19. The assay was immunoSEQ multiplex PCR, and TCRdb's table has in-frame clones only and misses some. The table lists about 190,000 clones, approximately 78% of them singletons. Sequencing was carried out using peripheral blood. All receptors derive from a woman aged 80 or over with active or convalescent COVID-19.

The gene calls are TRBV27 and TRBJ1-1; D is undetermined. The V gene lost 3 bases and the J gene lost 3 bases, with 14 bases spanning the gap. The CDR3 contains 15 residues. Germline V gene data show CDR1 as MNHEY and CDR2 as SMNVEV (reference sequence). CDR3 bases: TGTGCCAGCAGTTTGGTCCCGGGGAGGGACACTGAAGCTTTCTTT. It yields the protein CASSLVPGRDTEAFF.

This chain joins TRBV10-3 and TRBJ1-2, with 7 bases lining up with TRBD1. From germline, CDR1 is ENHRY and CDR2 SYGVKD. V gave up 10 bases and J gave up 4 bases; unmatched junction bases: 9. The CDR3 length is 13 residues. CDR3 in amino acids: CASTGELAYGYTF. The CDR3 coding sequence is TGTGCCAGCACAGGGGAACTCGCCTATGGCTACACCTTC.